These 20 T cell receptor beta chains share one sample of origin, sequenced in a study of blood T cell repertoires in COVID-19. The repertoire was sequenced with immunoSEQ multiplex PCR; TCRdb's copy has only in-frame clones and lacks some. The sample includes 150,000 or so clones, 83% of them seen just once. The sample was PBMCs or T cells enriched from blood (not recorded which). The receptors stem from a woman between 50 and 59 years old in a cohort exposed to, infected with or recovered from COVID-19 (not recorded which).

This sequence joins TRBV7-9 and TRBJ2-3; 8 nucleotides agree with TRBD2. This CDR3 has 15 residues. The germline CDR1 and CDR2 sequences are SEHNR and FQNEAQ (reference sequence). Trimming removed 5 bases from V and 5 bases from J; junction bases left unmatched: 9. In DNA form, the CDR3 reads TGTGCCAGCAGCGGCGGGGCGGGGGGAGGAGATACGCAGTATTTT. Translation gives CASSGGAGGGDTQYF. Complete variable domain (other parts from reference TRBV7-9 and TRBJ2-3): DTGVSQNPRHKITKRGQNVTFRCDPISEHNRLYWYRQTLGQGPEFLTYFQNEAQLEKSRLLSDRFSAERPKGSFSTLEIQRTEQGDSAMYLCASSGGAGGGDTQYFGPGTRLTVL.

CDR3 loop: CASSLDPGTIRVSEQFF. CDR3 sequence (DNA): TGCGCCAGCAGCTTGGACCCCGGGACTATCCGGGTTTCGGAGCAGTTCTTC. This chain links TRBV5-1 with TRBJ2-1, with TRBD2 matching 7 bases. This CDR3 comprises 17 residues. Germline loops: CDR1 SGHRS, CDR2 YFSETQ. Trimming at V came to 0 bases and at J to 10 bases, leaving 16 bases not matched to a gene.

The chain uses TRBV4-1 and TRBJ2-7; a possible D gene is TRBD1 (6 bases). The V gene's germline CDR1 is MGHRA and CDR2 YSYEKL. The V and J ends lost 4 bases and 10 bases respectively, with 26 bases between them. This CDR3 is built from 16 residues. The CDR3 nucleotides read TGCGCCAGCAGCCGCATATACAGGGAAAAAGTTCGGCGCCAGTACTTC. Protein sequence: CASSRIYREKVRRQYF.

V gene TRBV24-1 combines with J gene TRBJ2-7; 12 bases agree with TRBD2. V lost 0 bases, J lost 2 bases, and 4 bases stayed unmatched. Germline V gene data show CDR1 as KGHDR and CDR2 as SFDVKD. The CDR3 runs to 17 residues. Here the CDR3 DNA reads TGTGCCACCAGTGATTTGCGGCTAGCGGGAGGGACCTACGAGCAGTACTTC. Translation: CATSDLRLAGGTYEQYF.

The chain combines TRBV5-4 with TRBJ1-1; weak D call: TRBD1 (6 bases). V lost 4 bases and J lost 2, with 18 bases in between. The CDR3 has 16 residues. Germline V lookup: CDR1 SGHNT, CDR2 YYREEE (reference sequence). The DNA for the CDR3 is TGTGCCAGCAGCCCTGGTGGGGGCCAATCTAACACTGAAGCTTTCTTT. This translates into CASSPGGGQSNTEAFF. Full variable domain (rest looked up from reference TRBV5-4 and TRBJ1-1): ETGVTQSPTHLIKTRGQQVTLRCSSQSGHNTVSWYQQALGQGPQFIFQYYREEENGRGNFPPRFSGLQFPNYSSELNVNALELDDSALYLCASSPGGGQSNTEAFFGQGTRLTVV.

The table lists this clone with a count of one. The CDR3 protein is CASSDSLYEQYF. The CDR3 bases are TGTGCCAGCAGTGACAGTCTCTACGAGCAGTACTTC. This chain links TRBV6-1 with TRBJ2-7, with D unresolved. Trimming removed 3 bases from V and 3 bases from J, with 6 bases in between. From germline, CDR1 is MNHNS and CDR2 SASEGT. The CDR3 loop spans 12 amino acids.

This rearrangement joins TRBV7-9 to TRBJ1-6; 9 positions agree with TRBD1. Germline V gene data show CDR1 as SEHNR and CDR2 as FQNEAQ (reference sequence). V trimming: 1 base; J trimming: 7 bases; junction bases outside the gene matches: 8. The CDR3 totals 17 residues. CDR3 in DNA: TGTGCCAGCAGCTTAGTAACAGGGGGCGCGGAGAATTCACCCCTCCACTTT. Its protein is CASSLVTGGAENSPLHF.

The chain combines TRBV6-5 with TRBJ2-5; 10 positions agree with TRBD1. Germline V gene data show CDR1 as MNHEY and CDR2 as SVGAGI. This CDR3 is 15 amino acids long. With V trimmed by 6 bases and J by 1 base, 5 bases remained unmatched. The DNA for the CDR3 is TGTGCCAGCAGGGTGACAGGGGGCTTCCAAGAGACCCAGTACTTC. This encodes CASRVTGGFQETQYF.

This clone is a singleton in its sample. The chain has TRBV15 and TRBJ1-2; no definite D call. The V end was cut by 1 base, the J end by 6 bases, with 15 bases between. CDR3 length: 15 amino acids. Germline V gene data show CDR1 as LNHNV and CDR2 as YYDKDF (reference sequence). The CDR3 DNA reads TGTGCCACCAGCAGAGGAGACACTCTTCCCCATGGCTACACCTTC. It encodes CATSRGDTLPHGYTF.

V is TRBV7-2 and J is TRBJ1-5, with 7 bases identical to TRBD1. Germline CDR1 SGHTA, CDR2 FQGNSA. The CDR3 sequence is 18 residues long. The V segment lost 5 bases and the J segment 0 bases; nucleotides outside the gene matches: 13. Written as DNA, the CDR3 is TGTGCCAGCAGCCCCACCCCAAGGGGGACAGATAGCAATCAGCCCCAGCATTTT. It is translated as CASSPTPRGTDSNQPQHF.

The chain combines TRBV5-4 with TRBJ2-3, with 9 bases identical to TRBD2. V trimming: 2 bases; J trimming: 3 bases; junction bases outside the gene matches: 1. The CDR3 has 14 amino acids. In germline, CDR1 is SGHNT, CDR2 YYREEE (reference sequence). The CDR3 spells CASSFSGSTDTQYF. The DNA of the CDR3 is TGTGCCAGCAGCTTTAGCGGGAGTACAGATACGCAGTATTTT. Looking up the rest from reference TRBV5-4 and TRBJ2-3 gives the full variable domain: ETGVTQSPTHLIKTRGQQVTLRCSSQSGHNTVSWYQQALGQGPQFIFQYYREEENGRGNFPPRFSGLQFPNYSSELNVNALELDDSALYLCASSFSGSTDTQYFGPGTRLTVL.

The chain is built from TRBV29-1 and TRBJ1-3; a weak D match, TRBD1 (6 bases). The CDR3 extends over 13 amino acids. Germline CDR1 is SQVTM and CDR2 is ANQGSEA. Trimming pared 2 bases from V and 4 bases from J, leaving 9 bases between. For the CDR3, the DNA is TGCAGCGTTGAATGGGGGCGAGGAAACACCATATATTTT. Amino acid sequence: CSVEWGRGNTIYF.

The chain combines TRBV7-9 with TRBJ2-5; 8 nucleotides agree with TRBD1. The V and J ends lost 5 bases and 4 bases, in that order; junction bases with no gene match: 6. This CDR3 has 14 amino acids. In germline, CDR1 is SEHNR, CDR2 FQNEAQ (reference sequence). Here the CDR3 reads CASSQDRGVETQYF. CDR3 bases: TGTGCCAGCAGCCAAGACAGGGGAGTAGAGACCCAGTACTTC.

The chain recombines TRBV7-2 with TRBJ1-3; the D gene is possibly TRBD1 (5 bases). The CDR3 extends over 15 amino acids. V was clipped by 1 base and J by 2 bases, with 9 bases between them. Germline V gene lookup returns CDR1 SGHTA and CDR2 FQGNSA. CDR3: CASSLGRGPGNTIYF. CDR3 nucleotide sequence: TGTGCCAGCAGCTTAGGAAGGGGTCCTGGAAACACCATATATTTT.

The chain recombines TRBV7-6 with TRBJ2-1; 9 nucleotides agree with TRBD2. Germline V gives CDR1 SGHVS, CDR2 FNYEAQ. This CDR3 comprises 15 residues. Trimming cost V 5 bases and J 6 bases; bases outside gene matches: 8. CDR3 in amino acids: CASSARTSAGNEQFF. CDR3 DNA sequence: TGTGCCAGCAGCGCTAGGACTAGCGCTGGCAATGAGCAGTTCTTC.

The genes are TRBV3-1 (or the pseudogene TRBV3-2) and TRBJ2-2, with D possibly being TRBD2 (5 bases). From germline, CDR1 is LGHDT and CDR2 YNNKEL (reference sequence). This CDR3 region has 16 residues. Trimming shortened V by 2 bases and J by 4 bases, and 14 bases separated the two germline ends. The CDR3 is CASSQRLPSATGELFF. The CDR3, as DNA: TGTGCCAGCAGCCAAAGACTACCTAGTGCCACCGGGGAGCTGTTTTTT.

This chain links TRBV28 with TRBJ2-6; D is unresolved. The CDR3 totals 15 residues. Germline V lookup: CDR1 MDHEN, CDR2 SYDVKM. The V end was cut by 4 bases, the J end by 0 bases, with 7 bases between. The CDR3 here is CASSSELSGANVLTF. The CDR3 DNA sequence: TGTGCCAGCAGTTCGGAGCTCTCTGGGGCCAACGTCCTGACTTTC.

This chain joins TRBV9 and TRBJ2-2, with D hard to call. This CDR3 comprises 16 residues. V was pared by 1 base and J by 0 bases, with 10 bases between. CDR1 and CDR2 (germline): SGDLS, YYNGEE. This CDR3 is CASSVSTDSNTGELFF. For the CDR3, the DNA is TGTGCCAGCAGCGTAAGTACAGATTCGAACACCGGGGAGCTGTTTTTT.

The count of this clone is one. The rearrangement joins TRBV5-4 to TRBJ2-1; 9 positions match TRBD1. The J segment lost 9 bases and the V segment lost 4 bases, leaving 11 bases of the junction unmatched. Per the germline V gene, CDR1 is SGHNT and CDR2 is YYREEE (reference sequence). The CDR3 contains 15 residues. CDR3 sequence reads: CASSKPGQGMSEQFF. DNA of the CDR3: TGTGCCAGCAGCAAACCGGGACAGGGAATGAGTGAGCAGTTCTTC.

The rearrangement joins TRBV7-6 to TRBJ2-1, with unresolved D. The CDR3 runs to 14 residues. Germline CDR1 is SGHVS and CDR2 is FNYEAQ. Trimming shortened V by 0 bases and J by 7 bases, and 10 bases separated the two germline ends. CDR3 sequence reads: CASSLARGSNEQFF. CDR3 nucleotides: TGTGCCAGCAGCTTAGCGAGAGGAAGTAATGAGCAGTTCTTC.